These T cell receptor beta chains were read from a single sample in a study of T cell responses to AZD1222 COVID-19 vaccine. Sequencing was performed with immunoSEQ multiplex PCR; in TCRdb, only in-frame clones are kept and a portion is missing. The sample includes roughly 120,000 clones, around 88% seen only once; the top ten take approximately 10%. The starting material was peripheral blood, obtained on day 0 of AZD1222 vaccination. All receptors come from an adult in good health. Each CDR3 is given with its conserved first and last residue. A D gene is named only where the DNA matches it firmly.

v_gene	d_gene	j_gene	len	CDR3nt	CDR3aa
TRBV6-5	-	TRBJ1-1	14	TGTGCCAGCAGTTATGGGGGAGGGGGTTTTGAAGCTTTCTTT	CASSYGGGGFEAFF
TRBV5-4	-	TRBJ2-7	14	TGTGCCAGCAGCTTGGGGGCTAGTGTGTACGAGCAGTACTTC	CASSLGASVYEQYF
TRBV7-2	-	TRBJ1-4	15	TGTGCCAGCAGCTTGGGAGGGGGGGCCACTGAAAAACTGTTTTTT	CASSLGGGATEKLFF
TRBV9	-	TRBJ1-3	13	TGTGCCAGCAGCACAGTCTCTGGAAACACCATATATTTT	CASSTVSGNTIYF
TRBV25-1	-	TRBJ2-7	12	TGTGCCAGCATGGGCTATCTCGACGAGCAGTACTTC	CASMGYLDEQYF
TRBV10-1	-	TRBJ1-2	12	TGCGCCAGCCAAGTTTCTCGAGATGGCTACACCTTC	CASQVSRDGYTF
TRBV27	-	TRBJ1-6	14	TGTGCCAGCAGACAAGGACCCTCGCCCACACCCCTCCACTTT	CASRQGPSPTPLHF
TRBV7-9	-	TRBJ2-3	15	TGTGCCAGCAGCTTAGCTAGCGTCAGCACAGATACGCAGTATTTT	CASSLASVSTDTQYF
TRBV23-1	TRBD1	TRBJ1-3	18	TGCGCCAGCAGTCCGGGACAGGGGGACTATGGGTCTGGAAACACCATATATTTT	CASSPGQGDYGSGNTIYF
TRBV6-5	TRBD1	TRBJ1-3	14	TGTGCCTCCCATTACGGGACAGCTGGAAACACCATATATTTT	CASHYGTAGNTIYF
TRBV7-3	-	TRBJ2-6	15	TGTGCCAGCAGCTTAGAGTCCTCTGGGGCCAACGTCCTGACTTTC	CASSLESSGANVLTF
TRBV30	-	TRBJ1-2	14	TGTGCCTGGAGTGTGGCAGGGACTAACTATGGCTACACCTTC	CAWSVAGTNYGYTF